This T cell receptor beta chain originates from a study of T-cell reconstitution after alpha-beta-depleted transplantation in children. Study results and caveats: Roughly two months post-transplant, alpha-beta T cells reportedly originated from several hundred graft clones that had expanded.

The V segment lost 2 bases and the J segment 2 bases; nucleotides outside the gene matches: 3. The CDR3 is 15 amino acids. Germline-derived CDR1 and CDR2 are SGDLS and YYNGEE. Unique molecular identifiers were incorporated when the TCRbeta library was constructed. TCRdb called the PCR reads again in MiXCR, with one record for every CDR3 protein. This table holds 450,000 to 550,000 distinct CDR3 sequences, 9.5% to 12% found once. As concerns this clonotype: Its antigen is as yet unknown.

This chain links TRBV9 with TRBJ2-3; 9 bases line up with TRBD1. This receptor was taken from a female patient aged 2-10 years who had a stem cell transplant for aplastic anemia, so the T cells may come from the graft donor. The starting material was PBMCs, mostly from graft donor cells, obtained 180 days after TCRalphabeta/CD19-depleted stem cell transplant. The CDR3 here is CASSVGTGHTDTQYF. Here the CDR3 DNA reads TGTGCCAGCAGCGTCGGGACAGGGCACACAGATACGCAGTATTTT.